The 18 T cell receptor beta chains presented below share a single source sample, sequenced in a study of OX40 agonist ivuxolimab in advanced cancers. Libraries were prepared by immunoSEQ multiplex PCR; TCRdb keeps only in-frame clonotypes and omits some of them. The sample lists roughly 74,000 clones, 75% to 90% seen once, with around 0.54% in the top ten. The sample here was CD4+ or CD8+ T cells sorted from blood, taken in a trial of the OX40 agonist ivuxolimab. The source of these receptors is an adult with an advanced solid tumor such as melanoma, head and neck, liver or kidney cancer.

The V call is TRBV30, the J call TRBJ2-1; D is undetermined. This CDR3 is built from 13 residues. The germline V and J ends were trimmed by 0 bases and 2 bases, with 5 bases remaining between them. Germline V gene data show CDR1 as GTSNPN and CDR2 as SVGIG (reference sequence). The CDR3 coding sequence is TGTGCCTGGAGTGTGTATACCTACAATGAGCAGTTCTTC. As protein: CAWSVYTYNEQFF.

The genes are TRBV27 and TRBJ1-6; D unclear. V lost 0 bases and J lost 8, with 8 bases in between. The germline gives CDR1 MNHEY, CDR2 SMNVEV (reference sequence). This CDR3 has 14 residues. The CDR3 DNA reads as TGTGCCAGCAGTTTATCGGGGTTGGATTCACCCCTCCACTTT. This codes for CASSLSGLDSPLHF.

The chain employs TRBV10-1 and TRBJ2-7; D possibly corresponds to TRBD1 (5 bases). This CDR3 has 14 amino acids. Trimming cost V 7 bases and J 5 bases, with 18 bases left between them. Germline loops: CDR1 WNHNN, CDR2 SYGVQD (reference sequence). The CDR3: CASISQGRDNEQYF. CDR3 DNA sequence: TGCGCCAGCATATCCCAGGGAAGAGACAACGAGCAGTACTTC.

The chain employs TRBV30 and TRBJ2-4; tentative D call: TRBD2 (6 bases). The CDR3 extends over 13 amino acids. Germline V lookup: CDR1 GTSNPN, CDR2 SVGIG (reference sequence). V was cut by 1 base and J by 9 bases, with 13 bases left in between. In DNA, the CDR3 is TGTGCCTGGAGTGAGGCTAGCGAGGGCATTCAGTACTTC. Translated, it gives CAWSEASEGIQYF.

Concerning this clone itself: A read error is likely, as this CDR3 ends without the conserved phenylalanine or tryptophan. The V and J genes are TRBV6-6 and TRBJ1-2; no definite D call. The germline V gene encodes CDR1 MNHNY and CDR2 SVGAGI (reference sequence). The CDR3 covers 13 residues. V was pared by 6 bases and J by 4 bases, with 12 bases between. CDR3: CASSEQAGYGYTL. CDR3 in DNA: TGTGCCAGCAGCGAGCAGGCTGGCTATGGCTACACCCTC.

V is TRBV7-2 and J is TRBJ1-1; 7 bases agree with TRBD1. The germline CDR1 and CDR2 sequences are SGHTA and FQGNSA. The CDR3 has 14 residues. V lost 2 bases to trimming and J lost 5 bases; unmatched junction nucleotides: 5. The CDR3 DNA is TGTGCCAGCAGCTTACAGGGGGGCGGAACTGAAGCTTTCTTT. Translating gives CASSLQGGGTEAFF.

The rearrangement uses TRBV4-3 and TRBJ1-4; weak D call: TRBD1 (6 bases). The V end was cut by 2 bases, the J end by 5 bases, with 12 bases between. This CDR3 comprises 15 residues. CDR1 LGHNA and CDR2 YSLEER come from the germline V gene. The CDR3 sequence: CASSQQWQGNEKLFF. CDR3 nucleotide sequence: TGCGCCAGCAGCCAACAATGGCAGGGGAATGAAAAACTGTTTTTT.

This chain joins TRBV5-1 and TRBJ2-5; 7 nucleotides align to TRBD1. The CDR3 runs to 16 residues. With V trimmed by 4 bases and J by 0 bases, 9 bases remained unmatched. Germline CDR1 is SGHRS and CDR2 is YFSETQ. CDR3 amino acids: CASSRSGQVDQETQYF. CDR3 nucleotides: TGCGCCAGCAGCCGAAGTGGACAGGTGGACCAAGAGACCCAGTACTTC.

The rearrangement uses TRBV18 and TRBJ2-7; TRBD2 agrees at 10 bases. After removal of 6 bases from V and 7 bases from J, the junction contained 9 bases not matched to a gene. CDR1 KGHSH and CDR2 LQKENI come from the germline V gene. The CDR3 spans 14 residues. CDR3 in amino acids: CASSPAGGPMEQYF. In nucleotides, the CDR3 is TGTGCCAGCTCCCCAGCGGGAGGGCCTATGGAGCAGTACTTC.

V and J are TRBV18 and TRBJ1-5; a weak D match, TRBD1 (6 bases). The CDR3 sequence is 16 residues long. V lost 6 bases to trimming and J lost 2 bases, with 17 bases between them. CDR1 and CDR2 (germline): KGHSH, LQKENI. CDR3 sequence: CASSLSGGTGNQPQHF. The CDR3 DNA reads as TGTGCCAGCTCCCTCTCGGGGGGCACGGGCAATCAGCCCCAGCATTTT.

The chain couples TRBV9 to TRBJ2-6, with 9 bases that match TRBD2. This CDR3 region has 18 residues. The ends lost 6 bases at V and 0 bases at J; junction bases unmatched: 10. Germline V gives CDR1 SGDLS, CDR2 YYNGEE. CDR3 coding DNA: TGTGCCAGCACAGAAACTAGCGGGCTACGCTCTGGGGCCAACGTCCTGACTTTC. Translation: CASTETSGLRSGANVLTF.

A few counts support this clone. CDR3 loop: CAWSVAGRGYTF. DNA for the CDR3: TGTGCCTGGAGTGTGGCAGGGCGAGGCTACACCTTC. This chain uses TRBV30 with TRBJ1-2, with D perhaps matching TRBD1 (5 bases). The germline CDR1 and CDR2 sequences are GTSNPN and SVGIG (reference sequence). This CDR3 comprises 12 residues. V lost 0 bases and J lost 8, with 10 bases in between.

CDR3 nucleotides: TGTGCCAGTAGTATCGGACAGGATTGGGCCATTCAGTACTTC. It codes for CASSIGQDWAIQYF. The chain uses TRBV19 and TRBJ2-4; 7 bases line up with TRBD1. Germline CDR1 LNHDA, CDR2 SQIVND (reference sequence). The V and J ends lost 3 bases and 9 bases, in that order; junction bases with no gene match: 8. The CDR3 covers 14 residues.

This clone was seen once. The gene calls are TRBV4-1 and TRBJ2-3; D might be TRBD1 or TRBD2, each matching 5 bases. CDR3 size: 15 residues. The ends were cut back, 3 bases at V and 8 bases at J, with 18 bases in the middle. Germline V gene lookup returns CDR1 MGHRA and CDR2 YSYEKL. The CDR3 protein is CASSQGVWDGTTQYF. The CDR3 coding sequence is TGCGCCAGCAGCCAGGGGGTATGGGACGGTACTACGCAGTATTTT.

The J gene is TRBJ2-2, the V gene TRBV30; 13 nucleotides line up with TRBD2. V lost 3 bases and J lost 9; bases outside the gene matches: 7. Germline CDR1 GTSNPN, CDR2 SVGIG (reference sequence). This CDR3 is 15 amino acids long. CDR3 protein: CAWSQRTSGGWELFF. As DNA, the CDR3 is TGTGCCTGGAGCCAACGGACTAGCGGGGGTTGGGAGCTGTTTTTT.

The genes are TRBV6-5 and TRBJ1-2; 11 positions agree with TRBD1. The CDR3 has 13 amino acids. The V gene's germline CDR1 is MNHEY and CDR2 SVGAGI. V shed 5 bases and J 8 bases; nucleotides not matched to a gene: 4. The DNA for the CDR3 is TGTGCCAGCAGTACCGGGACAGGGGGAGGCTACACCTTC. Protein product: CASSTGTGGGYTF.

This clone was picked up a small number of times. The chain carries TRBV6-5 and TRBJ1-6; tentatively, D is TRBD1 (6 bases). The length of the CDR3 is 16 residues. Germline CDR1 and CDR2: MNHEY and SVGAGI. V was shortened by 0 bases and J by 3 bases, with 9 bases between the two germline ends. The DNA for the CDR3 is TGTGCCAGCAGTTACTCGGGGGCCGGCTATAATTCACCCCTCCACTTT. This gives the protein CASSYSGAGYNSPLHF.

This chain links TRBV2 with TRBJ2-1; 9 bases align to TRBD1. V shed 8 bases and J 8 bases; nucleotides not matched to a gene: 7. There are 13 residues in the CDR3. The germline V gene encodes CDR1 SNHLY and CDR2 FYNNEI. The CDR3 is CASWTGTGYEQFF. The CDR3 nucleotides read TGTGCCAGCTGGACCGGGACAGGGTATGAGCAGTTCTTC.